This T cell receptor beta chain was captured by sequencing in a study of CD8+CD57+ T cells in acquired aplastic anemia. Study-wide results and caveats: Patients and controls shared twenty-nine CD8+ CDR3 sequences. Any difference that existed in CD8+ Simpson's diversity between patients and controls was not significant.

Flow cytometry had shown expanded CD8+CD57+ cells in the patients chosen for sequencing. At blood sampling, none of the patients had yet received therapy. The CDR3 spans 15 residues. V was trimmed by 7 bases and J by 4 bases, leaving 19 bases between them. CDR3 and TCR beta VDJ profiling relied on a genomic DNA template. TCRdb passed the reads through MiXCR, listing each CDR3 protein once. This table holds 450,000 to 550,000 distinct CDR3 sequences, around 30% found once. This clonotype came up a few times. The antigen is undetermined. This TCR came from a human donor with aplastic anemia. Material for sequencing was sorted CD4+, CD8+, or CD8+CD57+ T cells (not recorded which) from PBMCs. The chain uses TRBV12-3 or TRBV12-4 and TRBJ2-5; TRBD1 might be the D (6 bases). This chain's CDR3 is CASTTDRGWGETQYF. CDR3 nucleotides: TGTGCCAGCACCACCGATAGGGGGTGGGGAGAGACCCAGTACTTC.